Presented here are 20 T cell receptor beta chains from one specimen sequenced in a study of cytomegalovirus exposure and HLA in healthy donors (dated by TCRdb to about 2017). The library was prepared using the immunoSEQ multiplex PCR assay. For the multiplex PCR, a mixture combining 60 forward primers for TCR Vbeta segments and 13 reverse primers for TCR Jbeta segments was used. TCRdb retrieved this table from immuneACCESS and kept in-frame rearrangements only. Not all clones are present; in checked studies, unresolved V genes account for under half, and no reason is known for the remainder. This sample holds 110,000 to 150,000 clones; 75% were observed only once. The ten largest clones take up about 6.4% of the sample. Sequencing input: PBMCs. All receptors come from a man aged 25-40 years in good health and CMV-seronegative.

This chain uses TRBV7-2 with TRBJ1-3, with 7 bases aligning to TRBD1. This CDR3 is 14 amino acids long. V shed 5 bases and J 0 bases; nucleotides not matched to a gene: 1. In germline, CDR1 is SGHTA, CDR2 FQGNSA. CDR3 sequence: CASSRDSSGNTIYF. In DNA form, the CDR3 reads TGTGCCAGCAGCCGGGACAGCTCTGGAAACACCATATATTTT.

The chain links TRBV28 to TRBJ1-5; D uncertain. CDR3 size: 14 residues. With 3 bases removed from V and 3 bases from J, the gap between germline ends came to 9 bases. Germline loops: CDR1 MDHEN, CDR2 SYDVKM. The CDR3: CASSFAGANQPQHF. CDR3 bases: TGTGCCAGCAGTTTCGCCGGTGCCAATCAGCCCCAGCATTTT.

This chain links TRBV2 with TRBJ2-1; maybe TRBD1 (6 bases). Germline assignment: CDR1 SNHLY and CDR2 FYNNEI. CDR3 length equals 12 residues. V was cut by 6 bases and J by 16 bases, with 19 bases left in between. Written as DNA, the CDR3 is TGTGCCAGCAGAAGAGAGGGGGTCACCCGCTTCTTC. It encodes CASRREGVTRFF.

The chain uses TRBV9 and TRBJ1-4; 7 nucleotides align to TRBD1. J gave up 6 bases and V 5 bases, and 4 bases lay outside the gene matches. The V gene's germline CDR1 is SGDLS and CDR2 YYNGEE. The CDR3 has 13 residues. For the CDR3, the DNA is TGTGCCAGCAGTTGGCAGGGGGATGAAAAACTGTTTTTT. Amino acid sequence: CASSWQGDEKLFF.

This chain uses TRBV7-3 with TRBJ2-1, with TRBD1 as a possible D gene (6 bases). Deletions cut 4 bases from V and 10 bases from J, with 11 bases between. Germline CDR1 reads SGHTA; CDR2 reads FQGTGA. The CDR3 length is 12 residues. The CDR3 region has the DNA TGTGCCAGCAGCTCACAGGGTGTGGAGCAGTTCTTC. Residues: CASSSQGVEQFF.

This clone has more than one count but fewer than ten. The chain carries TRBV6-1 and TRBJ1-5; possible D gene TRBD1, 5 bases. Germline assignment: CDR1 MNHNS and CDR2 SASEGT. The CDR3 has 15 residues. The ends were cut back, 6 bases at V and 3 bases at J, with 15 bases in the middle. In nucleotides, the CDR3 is TGTGCCAGCAGAACCGGACGCGGGACCAATCAGCCCCAGCATTTT. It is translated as CASRTGRGTNQPQHF.

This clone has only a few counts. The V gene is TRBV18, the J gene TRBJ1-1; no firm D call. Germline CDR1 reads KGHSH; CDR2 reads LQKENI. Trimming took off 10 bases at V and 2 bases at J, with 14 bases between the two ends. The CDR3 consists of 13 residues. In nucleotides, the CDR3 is TGTGCCACCTCTGCCCAGTCCAACACTGAAGCTTTCTTT. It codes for CATSAQSNTEAFF.

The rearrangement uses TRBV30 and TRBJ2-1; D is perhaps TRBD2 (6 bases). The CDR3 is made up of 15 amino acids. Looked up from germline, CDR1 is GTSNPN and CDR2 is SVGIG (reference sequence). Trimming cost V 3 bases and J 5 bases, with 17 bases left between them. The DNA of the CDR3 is TGTGCCTGGAGCCAAGGACGGGAGCTGCACAATGAGCAGTTCTTC. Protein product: CAWSQGRELHNEQFF.

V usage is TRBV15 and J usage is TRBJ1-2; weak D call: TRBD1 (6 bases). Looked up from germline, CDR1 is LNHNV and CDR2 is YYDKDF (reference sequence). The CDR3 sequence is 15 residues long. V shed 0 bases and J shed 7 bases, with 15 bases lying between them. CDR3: CATSRDLGQDSGYTF. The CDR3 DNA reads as TGTGCCACCAGCAGAGATCTTGGGCAGGACAGTGGCTACACCTTC.

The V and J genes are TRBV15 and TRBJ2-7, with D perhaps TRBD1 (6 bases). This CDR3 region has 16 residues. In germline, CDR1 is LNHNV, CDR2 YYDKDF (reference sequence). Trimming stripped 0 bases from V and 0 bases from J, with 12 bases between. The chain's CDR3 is CATSRDLGTLSYEQYF. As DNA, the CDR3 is TGTGCCACCAGCAGAGATCTGGGGACACTCTCCTACGAGCAGTACTTC.

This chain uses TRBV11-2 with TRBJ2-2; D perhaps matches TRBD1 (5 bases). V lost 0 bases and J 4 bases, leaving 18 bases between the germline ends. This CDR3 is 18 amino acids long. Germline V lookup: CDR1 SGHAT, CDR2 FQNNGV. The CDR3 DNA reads TGTGCCAGCAGCTTAGATATCATCCAGGGTCGAAGCACCGGGGAGCTGTTTTTT. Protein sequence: CASSLDIIQGRSTGELFF.

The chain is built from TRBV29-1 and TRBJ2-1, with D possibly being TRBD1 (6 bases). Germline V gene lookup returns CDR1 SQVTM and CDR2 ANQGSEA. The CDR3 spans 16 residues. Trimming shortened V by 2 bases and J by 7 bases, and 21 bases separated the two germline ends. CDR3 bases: TGCAGCGTTGAACCAGGGGCGTACGGAAATGAGAATGAGCAGTTCTTC. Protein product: CSVEPGAYGNENEQFF.

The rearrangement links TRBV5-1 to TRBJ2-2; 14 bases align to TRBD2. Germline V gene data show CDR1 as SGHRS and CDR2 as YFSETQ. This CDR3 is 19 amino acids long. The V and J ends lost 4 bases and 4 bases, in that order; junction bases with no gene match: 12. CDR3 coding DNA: TGCGCCAGCAGCGTAACCGGGACTAGCGGGAGTTATGGCACCGGGGAGCTGTTTTTT. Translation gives CASSVTGTSGSYGTGELFF.

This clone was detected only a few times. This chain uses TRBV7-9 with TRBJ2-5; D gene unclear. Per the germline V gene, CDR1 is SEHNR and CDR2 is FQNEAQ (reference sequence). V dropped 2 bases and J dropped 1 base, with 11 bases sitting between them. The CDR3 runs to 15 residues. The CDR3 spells CASSLPFSLQETQYF. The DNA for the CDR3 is TGTGCCAGCAGCTTACCTTTCAGTCTCCAAGAGACCCAGTACTTC.

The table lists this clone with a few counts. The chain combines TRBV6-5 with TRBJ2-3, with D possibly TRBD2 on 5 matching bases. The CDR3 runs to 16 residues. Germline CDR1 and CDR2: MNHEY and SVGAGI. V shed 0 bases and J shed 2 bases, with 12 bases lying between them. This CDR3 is CASSYSSRGFTDTQYF. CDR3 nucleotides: TGTGCCAGCAGTTACTCTTCTCGCGGGTTCACAGATACGCAGTATTTT.

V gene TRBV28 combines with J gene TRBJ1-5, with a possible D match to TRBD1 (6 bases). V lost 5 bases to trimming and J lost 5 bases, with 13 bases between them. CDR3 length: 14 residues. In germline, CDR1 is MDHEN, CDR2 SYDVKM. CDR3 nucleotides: TGTGCCAGCAGTACAACTCAGGGGTATCAGCCCCAGCATTTT. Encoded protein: CASSTTQGYQPQHF.

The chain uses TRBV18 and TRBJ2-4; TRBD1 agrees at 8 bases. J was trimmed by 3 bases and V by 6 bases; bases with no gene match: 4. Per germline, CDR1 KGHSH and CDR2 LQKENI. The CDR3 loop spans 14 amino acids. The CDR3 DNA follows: TGTGCCAGCTCCCCCGGACAGGGCAAAAACATTCAGTACTTC. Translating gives CASSPGQGKNIQYF.

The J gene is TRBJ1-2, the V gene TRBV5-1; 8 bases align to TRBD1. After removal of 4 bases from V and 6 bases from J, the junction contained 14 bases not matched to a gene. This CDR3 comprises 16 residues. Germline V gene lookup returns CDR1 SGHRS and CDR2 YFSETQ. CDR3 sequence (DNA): TGCGCCAGCAGCCCCTCCCCCGGGACAGGAGCAAATGGCTACACCTTC. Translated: CASSPSPGTGANGYTF.

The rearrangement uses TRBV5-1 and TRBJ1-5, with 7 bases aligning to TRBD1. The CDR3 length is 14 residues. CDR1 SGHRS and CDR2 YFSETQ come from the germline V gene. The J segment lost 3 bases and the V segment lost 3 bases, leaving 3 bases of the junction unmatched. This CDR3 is CASSSGTANQPQHF. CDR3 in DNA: TGCGCCAGCAGCTCCGGGACAGCCAATCAGCCCCAGCATTTT.

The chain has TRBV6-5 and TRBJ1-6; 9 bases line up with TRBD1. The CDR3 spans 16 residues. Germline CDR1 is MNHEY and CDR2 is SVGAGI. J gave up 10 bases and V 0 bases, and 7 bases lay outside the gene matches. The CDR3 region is CASSYSGTGYGSPLHF. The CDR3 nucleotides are TGTGCCAGCAGTTACTCAGGGACAGGGTACGGATCACCCCTCCACTTT.